This T cell receptor (beta chain) originates from a study of T cell responses to AZD1222 COVID-19 vaccine (dated by TCRdb to the early 2020s). Regarding the study in general: A total of around 240 trial participants underwent TCR sequencing, of whom some 210 received two doses of AZD1222 and 26 received two doses of the MenACWY control vaccine. Trial participants were enrolled by age into 18-55, 56-69 and 70-plus year subgroups, with roughly 150, 30 and 60 TCR-sequenced participants respectively.

The CDR3 regions of human TCRbeta chains were analyzed by immunosequencing. Under the source paper's analysis protocol: Repertoire TCRs were checked for matches against a reference library of SARS-CoV-2-specific TCRs that had been generated using the MIRA antigen-specificity platform. Breadth was defined as the fraction of unique TCRs that were SARS-CoV-2-associated, and depth was defined as the fraction of total T cells that were SARS-CoV-2-associated. Using the MIRA data, each spike-specific TCR was assigned both to the spike region to which the TCR was reactive and to a CD4 or CD8 class. Log10-transformed breadth and depth values were compared by one-way ANOVA with Sidak's multiple comparisons tests. TCRdb took over this immuneACCESS table, retaining in-frame rearrangements with V and J assigned. Such tables are incomplete; in checked studies, under half of the missing clones stem from an unresolved V gene, and the remainder is unexplained. That table supplies the V and J calls and clone size; D and trimming were determined from the DNA. The sample table contains about 160,000 clones; only one count was recorded for roughly nine tenths of them. The biggest ten clones account for about 4.6% of the sample.

The full study reports these points: A significant rise in spike-specific TCR breadth and depth was observed after two AZD1222 doses relative to day 0 and relative to MenACWY recipients. Most participants were white British and females outnumbered males, and the authors suggested that clonal diversity may have been underestimated. Only five to seven AZD1222 recipients were SARS-CoV-2 seropositive at baseline, limiting conclusions about previously exposed vaccinees. The whole spike protein was spanned by vaccine-associated CD4 TCRs, and dominant responses were seen in regions 160-218 and 743-854. In the small 56-69-year group, the increase in depth fell short of significance, most likely because of low power. Because no day 14 peak-response samples were available, the repertoires could be characterized only after the peak T cell response. Reportedly, close to half of the unique spike-specific TCRs recognized epitopes lying outside the regions that are mutated in the B.1.351 and B.1.1.7 variants.

The time point label on this specimen signifies: baseline before first vaccination. What the treatment or condition label conveys for this sample: meningococcal conjugate vaccine given as trial control. Vaccinee samples were obtained from the UK trials COV001 and COV002, which included a single-blind randomized controlled phase 2/3 trial of AZD1222 (ChAdOx1 nCoV-19) in healthy adults. For TCRbeta chain sequencing, PBMC samples were collected from trial participants at day 0 and at day 28 after the second dose. Including the terminal cysteine and phenylalanine, the CDR3 comprises 15 residues. Only the CDR3 part of the read is kept: 45 bases, read in frame from the first base. From V the trimming removes 6 bases and from J it removes 8 bases, while the gene matches leave 9 bases of the junction unaccounted for. CDR1 and CDR2 (MNHEY, SMNVEV) derive from the germline V gene (reference sequence). About this clone itself: No cognate antigen has been identified for it. Base-call qualities are not available, and no considerably larger clone is one nucleotide away.

This TCR derives from an adult in good health. The sequence is built from TRBV27 and TRBJ1-3; TRBD1 aligns with 11 central bases. The starting material was peripheral blood, obtained on day 0 of MenACWY control vaccination. The CDR3 protein is CASSARGTGGYTIYF. The DNA sequence follows: TGTGCCAGCAGCGCTCGTGGGACAGGGGGATACACCATATATTTT.